This T cell receptor beta chain was identified in a study of post-analysis software for immune sequencing data. Study-level background: Disease trajectories encompassed relapsing-remitting, secondary progressive and progressive-relapsing multiple sclerosis. Notes on the study in general: Significantly lower normalized Chao1 diversity was found in patients with multiple sclerosis relative to controls.

Unique molecular identifiers had been added to the TCR beta cDNA libraries. The source material, about 0.9 to 11 million T cells, gave rise to approximately 520,000 cDNA molecules. TCRdb re-called the PCR reads with MiXCR, one entry per CDR3 protein. Here the sample spans hundreds of thousands of distinct CDR3 sequences, about 32% being singletons. With respect to this clonotype: Its target is unknown.

Sequenced sample: blood. The sequence came from a girl aged 10-17 years with multiple sclerosis.

DNA for the CDR3: TGTGCCAGCAGTGTATGGAGGAGGCAGAACACTGAAGCTTTCTTT. This translates into CASSVWRRQNTEAFF. J is TRBJ1-1 and V is TRBV27; no clear D. The CDR3 runs to 15 residues. Germline V lookup: CDR1 MNHEY, CDR2 SMNVEV (reference sequence). V gave up 5 bases and J gave up 1 base, with 14 bases separating them.